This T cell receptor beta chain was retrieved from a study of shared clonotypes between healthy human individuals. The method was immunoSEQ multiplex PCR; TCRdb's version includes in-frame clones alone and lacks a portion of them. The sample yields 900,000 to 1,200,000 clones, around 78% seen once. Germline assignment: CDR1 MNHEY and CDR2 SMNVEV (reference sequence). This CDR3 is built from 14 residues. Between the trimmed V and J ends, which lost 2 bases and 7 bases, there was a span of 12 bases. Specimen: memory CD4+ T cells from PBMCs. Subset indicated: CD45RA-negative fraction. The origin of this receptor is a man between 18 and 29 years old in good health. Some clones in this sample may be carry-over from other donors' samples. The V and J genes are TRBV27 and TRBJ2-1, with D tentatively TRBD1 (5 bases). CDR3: CASSLRAHRNEQFF. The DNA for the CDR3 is TGTGCCAGCAGTTTAAGGGCCCACAGGAATGAGCAGTTCTTC.